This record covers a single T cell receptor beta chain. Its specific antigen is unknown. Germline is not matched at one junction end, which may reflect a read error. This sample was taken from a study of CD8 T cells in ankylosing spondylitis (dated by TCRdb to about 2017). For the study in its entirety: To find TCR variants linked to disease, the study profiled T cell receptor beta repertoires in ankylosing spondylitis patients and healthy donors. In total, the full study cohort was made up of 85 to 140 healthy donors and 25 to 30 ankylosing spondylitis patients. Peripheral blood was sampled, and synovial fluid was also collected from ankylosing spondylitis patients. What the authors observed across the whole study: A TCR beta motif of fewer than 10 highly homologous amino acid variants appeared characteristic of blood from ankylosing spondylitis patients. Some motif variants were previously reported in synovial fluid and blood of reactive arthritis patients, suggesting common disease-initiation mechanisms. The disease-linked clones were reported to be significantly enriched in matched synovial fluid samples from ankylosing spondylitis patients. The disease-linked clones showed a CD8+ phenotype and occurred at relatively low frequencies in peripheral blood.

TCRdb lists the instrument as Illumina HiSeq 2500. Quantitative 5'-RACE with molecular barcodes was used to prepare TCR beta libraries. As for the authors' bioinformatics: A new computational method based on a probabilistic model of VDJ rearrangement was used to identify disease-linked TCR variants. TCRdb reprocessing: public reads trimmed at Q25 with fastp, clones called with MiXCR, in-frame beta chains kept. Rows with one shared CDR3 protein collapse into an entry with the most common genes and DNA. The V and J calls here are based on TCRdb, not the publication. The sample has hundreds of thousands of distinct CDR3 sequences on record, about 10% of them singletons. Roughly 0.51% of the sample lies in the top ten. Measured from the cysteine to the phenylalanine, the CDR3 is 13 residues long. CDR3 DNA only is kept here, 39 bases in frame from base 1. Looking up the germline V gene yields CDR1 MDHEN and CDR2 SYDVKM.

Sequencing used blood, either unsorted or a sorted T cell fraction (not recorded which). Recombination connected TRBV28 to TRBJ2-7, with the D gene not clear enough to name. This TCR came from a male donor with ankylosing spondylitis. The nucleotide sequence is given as TGTGCCAACAGTTTAAACTATAATTACGAGCAGTACTTC. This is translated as CANSLNYNYEQYF.